This TCR beta chain derives from a study of blood T cells in healthy people across ages. V lost 6 bases to trimming and J lost 3 bases; unmatched junction nucleotides: 9. This CDR3 has 15 residues. CDR1 is SGHAT, CDR2 FQNNGV, per germline. A second PCR of about 6 to 12 cycles used a sample-barcoded 5' primer and a J-beta primer mix. TCRdb independently ran MiXCR on the 5' RACE reads; one entry per CDR3 protein. This table has 2 million or so distinct CDR3 sequences, less than 50% appearing once. The gene calls are TRBV11-2 and TRBJ2-7; 9 bases map to TRBD1. The receptor comes from a woman in her 40s in good health. Material: blood. The CDR3: CASSSGTGSFYEQYF. The CDR3 DNA sequence: TGTGCCAGCAGTTCAGGGACAGGGAGTTTCTACGAGCAGTACTTC.